The 24 T cell receptor beta chains listed next were all sequenced from one sample in a study of blood T cell repertoires in COVID-19. TCRdb's copy holds only in-frame clones and misses some; the assay was immunoSEQ multiplex PCR. The data hold around 30,000 clones, with around 91% observed a single time. The sequenced material came from peripheral blood. These receptors all stem from a man at least 80 years old with acute or convalescent COVID-19.

The rearrangement joins TRBV6-1 to TRBJ1-2; D remains unclear. CDR3 length: 14 amino acids. The ends were cut back, 1 base at V and 3 bases at J, with 9 bases in the middle. The germline V gene encodes CDR1 MNHNS and CDR2 SASEGT. The CDR3 nucleotides read TGTGCCAGCAGTGAAGTGAGACGGGACTATGGCTACACCTTC. This encodes CASSEVRRDYGYTF.

A single count supports this clone. V is TRBV7-9 and J is TRBJ1-3; 7 nucleotides line up with TRBD1. The CDR3 sequence is 15 residues long. Per germline, CDR1 SEHNR and CDR2 FQNEAQ (reference sequence). V lost 1 base, J lost 2 bases, and 2 bases stayed unmatched. The CDR3 here is CASSLVGTAGNTIYF. CDR3 nucleotide sequence: TGTGCCAGCAGCTTAGTCGGGACAGCTGGAAACACCATATATTTT.

The V call is TRBV10-1, the J call TRBJ2-3; a possible D gene is TRBD2 (6 bases). CDR1 and CDR2 from the germline V gene are WNHNN and SYGVQD (reference sequence). The CDR3 is made up of 14 amino acids. Trimming pared 5 bases from V and 8 bases from J, leaving 17 bases between. CDR3 bases: TGCGCCAGCAGTACCGGGACTCAAGCCGCTACGCAGTATTTT. Translating it yields CASSTGTQAATQYF.

J is TRBJ2-2 and V is TRBV5-1; D is possibly TRBD1 (5 bases). The V gene's germline CDR1 is SGHRS and CDR2 YFSETQ. The ends were cut back, 6 bases at V and 5 bases at J, with 17 bases in the middle. CDR3 size: 15 residues. CDR3 nucleotide sequence: TGCGCCAGCACTCGGATCGGGCAGGGAACCGGGGAGCTGTTTTTT. Translated, it gives CASTRIGQGTGELFF. The full variable domain, completed using reference TRBV5-1 and TRBJ2-2, is KAGVTQTPRYLIKTRGQQVTLSCSPISGHRSVSWYQQTPGQGLQFLFEYFSETQRNKGNFPGRFSGRQFSNSRSEMNVSTLELGDSALYLCASTRIGQGTGELFFGEGSRLTVL.

The V gene is TRBV5-1, the J gene TRBJ1-2; no clear D gene. This CDR3 spans 12 amino acids. The germline V and J ends were trimmed by 5 bases and 5 bases, with 10 bases remaining between them. Germline assignment: CDR1 SGHRS and CDR2 YFSETQ. The CDR3 sequence: CASREAQYGYTF. In DNA form, the CDR3 reads TGCGCCAGCAGGGAGGCGCAGTATGGCTACACCTTC. Based on the CDR3 plus reference TRBV5-1 and TRBJ1-2, the full variable domain is KAGVTQTPRYLIKTRGQQVTLSCSPISGHRSVSWYQQTPGQGLQFLFEYFSETQRNKGNFPGRFSGRQFSNSRSEMNVSTLELGDSALYLCASREAQYGYTFGSGTRLTVV.

This clone was counted once. The V gene is TRBV5-1, the J gene TRBJ2-2; the match to TRBD1 covers 9 bases. CDR3 length equals 16 residues. Germline V gives CDR1 SGHRS, CDR2 YFSETQ. Losses at the gene ends were 3 bases for V and 4 bases for J; bases not matched to a gene: 7. CDR3 residues: CASSWEGQGGTGELFF. For the CDR3, the DNA is TGCGCCAGCAGCTGGGAGGGACAGGGAGGCACCGGGGAGCTGTTTTTT.

The V and J genes are TRBV2 and TRBJ2-1; D possibly corresponds to TRBD2 (6 bases). Germline loops: CDR1 SNHLY, CDR2 FYNNEI. The CDR3 is made up of 14 amino acids. The germline V and J ends were trimmed by 6 bases and 0 bases, with 9 bases remaining between them. The CDR3 DNA is TGTGCCAGCAGGGGGAGGAGCTCCTACAATGAGCAGTTCTTC. Protein: CASRGRSSYNEQFF.

This sequence joins TRBV29-1 and TRBJ1-1; D uncertain. The length of the CDR3 is 11 residues. The germline V and J ends were trimmed by 6 bases and 1 base, with 6 bases remaining between them. The V gene's germline CDR1 is SQVTM and CDR2 ANQGSEA. The CDR3 loop reads CSVTPNTEAFF. The CDR3 coding sequence is TGCAGCGTGACACCGAACACTGAAGCTTTCTTT. Supplemented by reference TRBV29-1 and TRBJ1-1, the full variable domain reads SAVISQKPSRDICQRGTSLTIQCQVDSQVTMMFWYRQQPGQSLTLIATANQGSEATYESGFVIDKFPISRPNLTFSTLTVSNMSPEDSSIYLCSVTPNTEAFFGQGTRLTVV.

The V call is TRBV29-1, the J call TRBJ1-2; possible D gene TRBD1, 6 bases. V lost 6 bases, J lost 2 bases, and 13 bases lay in between. CDR1 SQVTM and CDR2 ANQGSEA come from the germline V gene. The CDR3 consists of 13 residues. DNA of the CDR3: TGCAGCGTAGAAAGGACAGCGAACTATGGCTACACCTTC. It translates to CSVERTANYGYTF.

This chain uses TRBV4-1 with TRBJ2-7; maybe TRBD2 (5 bases). Looked up from germline, CDR1 is MGHRA and CDR2 is YSYEKL. CDR3 length equals 14 residues. The V end lost 1 base, the J end lost 4 bases, and 11 bases lay between the germline ends. In DNA, the CDR3 is TGCGCCAGCAGCCAAGCGGGGTGGCCTTACGAGCAGTACTTC. Amino acids: CASSQAGWPYEQYF.

This chain uses TRBV19 with TRBJ2-6, with TRBD1 matching 7 bases. From germline, CDR1 is LNHDA and CDR2 SQIVND (reference sequence). This CDR3 comprises 15 residues. The junction had 4 bases not matched to a gene; V was cut back by 7 bases and J by 1 base. CDR3 residues: CASNRGLSGANVLTF. The CDR3, as DNA: TGTGCCAGTAACAGGGGATTATCTGGGGCCAACGTCCTGACTTTC.

The J gene is TRBJ1-5, the V gene TRBV18; D may be TRBD1 (5 bases). This CDR3 has 16 residues. Looked up from germline, CDR1 is KGHSH and CDR2 is LQKENI. Trimming pared 0 bases from V and 2 bases from J, leaving 11 bases between. CDR3: CASSPPRGVGNQPQHF. The CDR3 DNA is TGTGCCAGCTCACCACCTAGGGGCGTCGGCAATCAGCCCCAGCATTTT. The full variable domain, in which reference TRBV18 and TRBJ1-5 provide the parts outside the CDR3, is NAGVMQNPRHLVRRRGQEARLRCSPMKGHSHVYWYRQLPEEGLKFMVYLQKENIIDESGMPKERFSAEFPKEGPSILRIQQVVRGDSAAYFCASSPPRGVGNQPQHFGDGTRLSIL.

The rearrangement joins TRBV4-2 to TRBJ2-3, with TRBD2 matching 10 bases. The CDR3 covers 18 residues. CDR1 LGHNA and CDR2 YNFKEQ come from the germline V gene. Trimming took 1 base from V and 3 from J; bases not matched to a gene: 10. The CDR3 spells CASSQAPAGGVVTDTQYF. DNA for the CDR3: TGTGCCAGCAGCCAAGCCCCAGCGGGGGGGGTAGTGACAGATACGCAGTATTTT.

The chain is built from TRBV10-3 and TRBJ1-5, with 9 bases identical to TRBD1. Germline loops: CDR1 ENHRY, CDR2 SYGVKD. The CDR3 consists of 15 residues. J was trimmed by 6 bases and V by 6 bases; bases with no gene match: 9. CDR3 in amino acids: CAISPGTGIGQPQHF. CDR3 coding DNA: TGTGCCATCAGCCCCGGGACAGGGATCGGTCAGCCCCAGCATTTT.

This chain connects TRBV11-2 to TRBJ1-6, with D hard to call. The V gene's germline CDR1 is SGHAT and CDR2 FQNNGV. The V and J ends lost 4 bases and 5 bases respectively, with 9 bases between them. This CDR3 spans 14 amino acids. CDR3 amino acids: CASSSNTNNSPLHF. DNA of the CDR3: TGTGCCAGCAGCTCCAACACCAATAATTCACCCCTCCACTTT.

Details on this clone: Other DNA sequences in the same sample also yield this CDR3. This chain uses TRBV6-5 with TRBJ2-7; tentatively, D is TRBD1 (7 bases). With 0 bases removed from V and 5 bases from J, the gap between germline ends came to 14 bases. Germline assignment: CDR1 MNHEY and CDR2 SVGAGI. This CDR3 spans 15 amino acids. In nucleotides, the CDR3 is TGTGCCAGCAGTTACTCGCGACAGGGAGGAGACGAGCAGTACTTC. Its protein is CASSYSRQGGDEQYF.

The genes are TRBV14 and TRBJ2-7; 9 bases line up with TRBD1. This CDR3 is 14 amino acids long. The germline V gene has CDR1 SGHDN and CDR2 FVKESK. V shed 6 bases, J shed 7 bases, and the junction held 10 bases outside the gene matches. The CDR3 here is CASSRDRVSGEQYF. CDR3 DNA: TGTGCCAGCAGTCGGGACAGGGTCTCGGGGGAGCAGTACTTC.

The chain employs TRBV11-2 and TRBJ2-1, with 7 bases lining up with TRBD1. V lost 1 base and J lost 4; bases outside the gene matches: 4. There are 15 residues in the CDR3. The germline V gene has CDR1 SGHAT and CDR2 FQNNGV. CDR3 residues: CASSLAGQLYNEQFF. The CDR3 DNA reads as TGTGCCAGCAGCTTAGCGGGACAGTTATACAATGAGCAGTTCTTC.

This chain uses TRBV5-4 with TRBJ2-1; TRBD2 aligns across 12 bases. CDR3 length: 17 residues. J gave up 4 bases and V 4 bases, and 9 bases lay outside the gene matches. Looked up from germline, CDR1 is SGHNT and CDR2 is YYREEE (reference sequence). CDR3 region: CASSAALAGGRYNEQFF. The CDR3 nucleotides are TGTGCCAGCAGCGCGGCCCTAGCGGGGGGGCGGTACAATGAGCAGTTCTTC.

J is TRBJ2-2 and V is TRBV2, with D tentatively TRBD1 (5 bases). The CDR3 covers 16 residues. V was cut by 2 bases and J by 0 bases, with 10 bases left in between. In germline, CDR1 is SNHLY, CDR2 FYNNEI. In DNA, the CDR3 is TGTGCCAGCAGTGAAAGGGGTGGCTCGAACACCGGGGAGCTGTTTTTT. Protein sequence: CASSERGGSNTGELFF.

This clone is categorized as hyperexpanded. The chain combines TRBV28 with TRBJ2-2; 7 bases fit TRBD1. V shed 6 bases, J shed 7 bases, and the junction held 8 bases outside the gene matches. Per germline, CDR1 MDHEN and CDR2 SYDVKM. This CDR3 region has 14 residues. The CDR3 nucleotides read TGTGCCAGCAGGTCAACAGGGGATGGCGGGGAGCTGTTTTTT. It specifies CASRSTGDGGELFF.

This clone has more than one count but fewer than ten. The chain uses TRBV19 and TRBJ1-4, with D perhaps TRBD1 (6 bases). Per germline, CDR1 LNHDA and CDR2 SQIVND (reference sequence). This CDR3 comprises 14 residues. V was clipped by 4 bases and J by 10 bases, with 16 bases between them. CDR3 amino acids: CASSTNREVGKLFF. The CDR3 region has the DNA TGTGCCAGTAGTACCAACAGGGAAGTAGGAAAACTGTTTTTT.

The CDR3 loop is CASSPRTGRETQYF. CDR3 DNA sequence: TGTGCCAGCTCACCTAGGACAGGGCGCGAGACCCAGTACTTC. V usage is TRBV18 and J usage is TRBJ2-5; 8 bases agree with TRBD1. This CDR3 has 14 residues. Unmatched junction bases numbered 5, after V lost 3 bases and J lost 5 bases. CDR1 and CDR2 from the germline V gene are KGHSH and LQKENI.

The chain uses TRBV9 and TRBJ2-3; D is ambiguous. The CDR3 has 15 residues. CDR1 is SGDLS and CDR2 is YYNGEE in the germline V gene. Trimming took off 4 bases at V and 0 bases at J, with 12 bases between the two ends. The CDR3: CASSPTPASTDTQYF. The CDR3 nucleotides are TGTGCCAGCAGCCCCACTCCTGCTAGCACAGATACGCAGTATTTT.